This T cell receptor beta chain was sequenced in a study of T cells in Graves' hyperthyroidism and ophthalmopathy. This clonotype was recorded many times. Amplification of TCR beta CDR3 regions was performed using RNA transcripts as template. The HTBI set primed first-round TCR CDR3 RT-PCR. TCRdb fed the multiplex PCR reads into MiXCR, producing one record per CDR3 protein. The sample shows roughly 520,000 distinct CDR3 sequences, 24% of them seen only once. This CDR3 is 19 amino acids long. Per the germline V gene, CDR1 is MGHRA and CDR2 is YSYEKL. With 4 bases clipped from V and 7 bases from J, the junction kept 23 bases outside the gene matches. Uncontrolled infection, other autoimmune disease, pregnancy or lactation disqualified patients from enrolment.

The origin of this receptor is a woman aged 25 to 39 with Graves' ophthalmopathy. Sequenced: blood. This chain connects TRBV4-1 to TRBJ2-5; 8 positions agree with TRBD2. CDR3 DNA: TGCGCCAGCAGCCGACGGGGGGGCTTCTCCAAGGCCCCTAGTGCGACCCAGTACTTC. This translates into CASSRRGGFSKAPSATQYF.